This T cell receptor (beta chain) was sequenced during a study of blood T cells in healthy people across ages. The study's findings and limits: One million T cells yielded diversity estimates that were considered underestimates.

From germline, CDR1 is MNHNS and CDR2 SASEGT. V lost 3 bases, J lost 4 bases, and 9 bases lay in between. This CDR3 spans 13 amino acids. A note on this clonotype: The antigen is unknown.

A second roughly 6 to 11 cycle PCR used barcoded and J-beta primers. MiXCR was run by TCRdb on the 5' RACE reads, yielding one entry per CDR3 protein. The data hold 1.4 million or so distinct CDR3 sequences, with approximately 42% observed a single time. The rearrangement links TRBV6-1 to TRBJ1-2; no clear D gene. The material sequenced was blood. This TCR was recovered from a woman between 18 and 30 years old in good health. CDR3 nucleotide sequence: TGTGCCAGCAGTGAGGGAGTAGTCTATGGCTACACCTTC. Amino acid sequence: CASSEGVVYGYTF.